This T cell receptor (beta chain) was profiled in a study of multiple sclerosis patients with progressive multifocal leukoencephalopathy. Study-level findings and limits: Most PML patients had lower entropy, suggesting less diverse TRB repertoires.

As to time point: before natalizumab initiation. All patients had prior interferon beta, and all PML patients were female. This clone was observed a single time. Its matching antigen is unknown. The protocol was immunoSEQ multiplex PCR, while the TCRdb copy is restricted to in-frame clones and leaves out a portion. In the table there are about 30,000 clones, 80% to 95% of which are singletons. Sequenced input: PBMCs. This clonotype originated in a man aged 25-45 years with multiple sclerosis.

The CDR3 sequence: CASSLCGDYFYNEQFF. DNA of the CDR3: TGTGCCAGCAGCTTATGCGGGGACTACTTCTACAATGAGCAGTTCTTC. V and J are TRBV11-3 and TRBJ2-1, with 7 bases aligning to TRBD2. The CDR3 consists of 16 residues. The germline V gene encodes CDR1 SGHNT and CDR2 YENEEA. V gave up 2 bases and J gave up 3 bases; unmatched junction bases: 7.